This T cell receptor (beta chain) was recorded in a study of beta chain features in type 1 diabetes. Study in general: Across all samples, over 85 million sorted cells were examined. Broader study findings: There were fewer insertions and more deletions at the VDJ junctions of type 1 diabetes patients. Sequencing of cDNA might inflate the share of cells that strongly express TCR. Type 1 diabetes patients had TCRB CDR3s that were shorter (moderately but significantly so) in all four CD4+ subsets. Shorter templates might be favored by PCR, and equally so in patients and in controls.

To note about this clone: Its antigen is unidentified.

The V gene lost 10 bases and the J gene lost 13 bases, with 23 bases spanning the gap. Germline V lookup: CDR1 SGHTA, CDR2 FQGNSA. The CDR3 loop spans 13 amino acids. The isolated RNA, all of it, was reverse transcribed, so expressed TCRB transcripts were what got sequenced. TCRdb's table, derived via immunoSEQ multiplex PCR, lists solely in-frame clones and lacks some. Counted here are some 330,000 clones, about 12% occurring once; the ten biggest clones make up 0.01%. V and J are TRBV7-2 and TRBJ2-1; perhaps TRBD2 as D (6 bases). The receptor's source is a woman under 30 with type 1 diabetes. The specimen sequenced was naive CD4+ T cells from blood. This CDR3 reads CATSGATRRSQFF. CDR3 DNA: TGTGCCACTTCGGGAGCGACTAGACGATCACAGTTCTTC.